This is a list of T cell receptor beta chains from one sample in a study of T cell responses to AZD1222 COVID-19 vaccine. The assay was immunoSEQ multiplex PCR, and TCRdb's table has in-frame clones only and misses some. The sample lists about 75,000 clones; approximately 89% were seen once. The specimen was peripheral blood, collected 28 days after the second dose of the MenACWY control vaccine. The source is an adult who received the MenACWY meningococcal vaccine as a control. The CDR3 runs from the conserved cysteine through the conserved F or W. Fields, in order: CDR3 length, J gene, D gene, clone size, V gene, CDR3 DNA, CDR3 protein. The D gene is left open where the match is weak. Size is stated for part of the rows, as once, few or many counts, or as a class when the clone is expanded.

>14|TRBJ2-2|NA|NA|TRBV9
TGTGCCAGCAGCGTAGTGAGAGGGCCCGGGGAGCTGTTTTTT
CASSVVRGPGELFF
>13|TRBJ2-4|NA|NA|TRBV10-2
TGCGCCAGCAGTGAGGGAGCCAAAAACATTCAGTACTTC
CASSEGAKNIQYF
>14|TRBJ2-2|NA|NA|TRBV28
TGTGCCAGCAGTTTGGCTAGAACGACCGGGGAGCTGTTTTTT
CASSLARTTGELFF
>13|TRBJ1-6|NA|NA|TRBV25-1
TGTGCCAGCAGTGAGATCTCTAATTCACCCCTCCACTTT
CASSEISNSPLHF
>15|TRBJ2-2|NA|NA|TRBV19
TGTGCCAGTAGTATTCAGGGGCGCGACACCGGGGAGCTGTTTTTT
CASSIQGRDTGELFF
>14|TRBJ2-1|NA|NA|TRBV7-2
TGTGCCAGCAGCTTAGTGGGACCCGGCAATGAGCAGTTCTTC
CASSLVGPGNEQFF
>13|TRBJ1-6|NA|NA|TRBV6-2/TRBV6-3
TGTGCCAGCAGTTACTTCGGTGGTTCACCCCTCCACTTT
CASSYFGGSPLHF
>16|TRBJ2-5|TRBD1|NA|TRBV10-3
TGTGCCATCAGTGAGACGGACAGACAGGGTGGAGAGACCCAGTACTTC
CAISETDRQGGETQYF
>13|TRBJ2-5|NA|once|TRBV19
TGTGCCAGTAGTTTGGGTCAGGGAGAGACCCAGTACTTC
CASSLGQGETQYF
>14|TRBJ2-2|NA|once|TRBV18
TGTGCCAGCTCACTCCGGGACTCCACCGGGGAGCTGTTTTTT
CASSLRDSTGELFF
>17|TRBJ1-1|TRBD1|NA|TRBV28
TGTGCCAGCAGTCCCCACAGGGGATATGGGATGAACACTGAAGCTTTCTTT
CASSPHRGYGMNTEAFF
>13|TRBJ2-7|TRBD1|NA|TRBV27
TGTGCCAGCCCGACAGGGAATGACTACGAGCAGTACTTC
CASPTGNDYEQYF
>15|TRBJ1-5|NA|NA|TRBV30
TGTGCCTGGAGTCCCCAGGGCCCGAGGGCTCAGCCCCAGCATTTT
CAWSPQGPRAQPQHF
>14|TRBJ2-3|TRBD2|few|TRBV6-4
TGTGCCAGCAGTGCTAGCGGGGGGGCAGATACGCAGTATTTT
CASSASGGADTQYF
>14|TRBJ1-2|NA|few|TRBV7-2
TGTGCCAGCAGCTCTCTAGGGACTCCTGGGAGCTACACCTTC
CASSSLGTPGSYTF
>12|TRBJ1-5|NA|NA|TRBV19
TGTGCCAGTAGCGCCCTTATTCAGCCCCAGCATTTT
CASSALIQPQHF
>12|TRBJ2-4|NA|NA|TRBV21-1
TGTGCCAGCAGCAAAGTCCGTAACATTCAGTACTTC
CASSKVRNIQYF
>12|TRBJ1-2|NA|NA|TRBV12-3/TRBV12-4
TGTGCCACCACCCACCGGCTGTATGGCTACACCTTC
CATTHRLYGYTF
>14|TRBJ1-1|NA|NA|TRBV11-2
TGTGCCAGCAGCTTAGAACCCGGGGCGCCTGAAGCTTTCTTT
CASSLEPGAPEAFF
>14|TRBJ1-3|NA|NA|TRBV7-2
TGTGCCAGCAGCCCAGCTAACTCTGGAAACACCATATATTTT
CASSPANSGNTIYF
>13|TRBJ1-2|NA|NA|TRBV28
TGTGCCAGCAGTTTTGACCCTGGGTATGGCTACACCTTC
CASSFDPGYGYTF
>16|TRBJ2-7|TRBD2|NA|TRBV9
TGTGCCAGCAGCCCCCTCTCCGGGGGGAGCTCCTACGAGCAGTACTTC
CASSPLSGGSSYEQYF
>16|TRBJ1-6|TRBD1|NA|TRBV18
TGTGCCAGCTCAGACCTCCACGACAGGGTGGATTCACCCCTCCACTTT
CASSDLHDRVDSPLHF
>16|TRBJ2-3|TRBD2|NA|TRBV5-5
TGTGCCAGCAGCCCTTTTGGAGCGGGGGGGCCAGATACGCAGTATTTT
CASSPFGAGGPDTQYF
>15|TRBJ2-2|NA|NA|TRBV6-5
TGTGCCAGCAGTCTGGACAGCGCTATGACCGGGGAGCTGTTTTTT
CASSLDSAMTGELFF
>15|TRBJ2-7|NA|NA|TRBV7-2
TGTGCCAGCAGCAGAGGGGGGCCAGCCCTGGAAGAGCAGTACTTC
CASSRGGPALEEQYF
>14|TRBJ1-1|NA|few|TRBV19
TGTGCCAGTAGTATTGGCAGGGGAAGGGCTGAAGCTTTCTTT
CASSIGRGRAEAFF
>15|TRBJ1-5|NA|NA|TRBV27
TGTGCCAGCAGCTGGTCGGGGGTCGGAGGCCAGCCCCAGCATTTT
CASSWSGVGGQPQHF
>15|TRBJ2-2|NA|NA|TRBV5-6
TGTGCCAGCAGCTTGCCAGGGGCGGGCACCGGGGAGCTGTTTTTT
CASSLPGAGTGELFF
>14|TRBJ1-5|NA|NA|TRBV27
TGTGCCAGCAGTTTATCATGGGGCAATCAGCCCCAGCATTTT
CASSLSWGNQPQHF
>15|TRBJ1-6|NA|NA|TRBV30
TGTGCCTGGAGTGGGCTCGGGGCGGCAAATTCACCCCTCCACTTT
CAWSGLGAANSPLHF
>15|TRBJ1-5|TRBD1|NA|TRBV7-8
TGTGCCAGCAGCAAGGGGACAGGGGGCCCTCAGCCCCAGCATTTT
CASSKGTGGPQPQHF
>15|TRBJ2-7|NA|once|TRBV3-1/TRBV3-2
TGTGCCAGCAGCCAAGGAAGGACCGCCTCCTACGAGCAGTACTTC
CASSQGRTASYEQYF
>15|TRBJ2-3|NA|NA|TRBV11-3
TGTGCCAGCAGCTTAGGCGGGTTGAAAGAAGATACGCAGTATTTT
CASSLGGLKEDTQYF
>12|TRBJ2-3|NA|once|TRBV28
TGTGCCAGCAGGGTGGGTCTAGATACGCAGTATTTT
CASRVGLDTQYF
>12|TRBJ1-1|TRBD1|NA|TRBV7-9
TGTGCCAGCAGCACGGACAGGGTTGAAGCTTTCTTT
CASSTDRVEAFF
>16|TRBJ2-3|TRBD2|NA|TRBV7-2
TGTGCCAGCAGCTTAATGGGCGGGGGGGGCACAGATACGCAGTATTTT
CASSLMGGGGTDTQYF
>15|TRBJ1-4|NA|NA|TRBV19
TGTGCCAGTAGTACCTTACAGGGTTCTAATGAAAAACTGTTTTTT
CASSTLQGSNEKLFF
>16|TRBJ2-3|TRBD2|NA|TRBV3-1/TRBV3-2
TGTGCCAGCAGCCAAGATAGCGGGGGATCAGGAGATACGCAGTATTTT
CASSQDSGGSGDTQYF
>12|TRBJ2-7|NA|NA|TRBV24-1
TGTGCCACCAGTGATGGGTCGACCGGGCTGTACTTC
CATSDGSTGLYF
>15|TRBJ2-3|TRBD1|once|TRBV11-2
TGTGCCAGCAGCCCAACAGGGGGAGAGGCAGATACGCAGTATTTT
CASSPTGGEADTQYF
>15|TRBJ2-1|NA|NA|TRBV5-5
TGTGCCAGCAGCCCGACTCTTAGCTCCTACAATGAGCAGTTCTTC
CASSPTLSSYNEQFF
>16|TRBJ1-1|TRBD1|NA|TRBV6-2/TRBV6-3
TGTGCCAGCAGTTTCAGGACAGGGGAGGGCGGCACTGAAGCTTTCTTT
CASSFRTGEGGTEAFF
>15|TRBJ2-5|NA|NA|TRBV2
TGTGCCAGCAGTGCCACGAGGACGCAGCAAGAGACCCAGTACTTC
CASSATRTQQETQYF
>16|TRBJ2-3|TRBD2|NA|TRBV27
TGTGCCAGCAGTTCCCGGGGACTAGCGGGGGCAGATACGCAGTATTTT
CASSSRGLAGADTQYF
>13|TRBJ1-3|NA|NA|TRBV19
TGTGCCAGTAAGGTTCACTCTGGAAACACCATATATTTT
CASKVHSGNTIYF
>15|TRBJ1-1|NA|NA|TRBV5-8
TGTGCCAGCAGCCGAGGACAAACTTTCAACACTGAAGCTTTCTTT
CASSRGQTFNTEAFF
>13|TRBJ1-2|NA|NA|TRBV6-5
TGTGCCAGCAGTCCCGACTCCAGCTGGGGCTACACCTTC
CASSPDSSWGYTF
>12|TRBJ2-7|TRBD2|NA|TRBV30
TGTGCCGGGGGGGTATCGGCCTACGAGCAGTACTTC
CAGGVSAYEQYF
>16|TRBJ2-5|TRBD1|NA|TRBV7-8
TGTGCCAGCAGCTTACAACCGGGACAGGGGAAGGAGACCCAGTACTTC
CASSLQPGQGKETQYF
>14|TRBJ1-2|TRBD1|NA|TRBV2
TGTGCCAGCAGTGAAGAGGGACAGAGATATGGCTACACCTTC
CASSEEGQRYGYTF
>15|TRBJ1-2|NA|NA|TRBV5-1
TGCGCCAGCAGCCTCGGGACCGCTAAGTCCTATGGCTACACCTTC
CASSLGTAKSYGYTF
>13|TRBJ1-2|NA|NA|TRBV4-2
TGTGCCAGCAGCCAAGGGCCATTCTATGGCTACACCTTC
CASSQGPFYGYTF
>15|TRBJ2-2|NA|NA|TRBV5-1
TGCGCCAGCAGCTTGGAAGTCAGTAAGGGCGGGGAGCTGTTTTTT
CASSLEVSKGGELFF
>15|TRBJ2-2|TRBD2|NA|TRBV6-5
TGTGCCAGCAGAGGGGCTAGCGGGGTTAGCGGGGAGCTGTTTTTT
CASRGASGVSGELFF